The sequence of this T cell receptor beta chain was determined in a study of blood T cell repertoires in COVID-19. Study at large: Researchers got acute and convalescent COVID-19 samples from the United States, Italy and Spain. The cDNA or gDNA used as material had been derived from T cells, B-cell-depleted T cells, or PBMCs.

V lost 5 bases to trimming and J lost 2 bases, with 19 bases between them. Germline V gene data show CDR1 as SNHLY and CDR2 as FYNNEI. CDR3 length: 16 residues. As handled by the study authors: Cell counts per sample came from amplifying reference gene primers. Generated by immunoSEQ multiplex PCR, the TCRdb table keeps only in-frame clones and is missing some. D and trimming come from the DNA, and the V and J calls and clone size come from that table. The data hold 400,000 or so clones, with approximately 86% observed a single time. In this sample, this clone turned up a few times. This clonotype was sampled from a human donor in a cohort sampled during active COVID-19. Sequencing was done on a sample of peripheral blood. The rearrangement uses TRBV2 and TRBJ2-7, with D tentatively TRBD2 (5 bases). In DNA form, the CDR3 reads TGTGCCAGCAGTCTAGTAGGACTGCTCGAACCCTACGAGCAGTACTTC. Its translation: CASSLVGLLEPYEQYF. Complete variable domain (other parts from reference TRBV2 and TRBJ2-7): EPEVTQTPSHQVTQMGQEVILRCVPISNHLYFYWYRQILGQKVEFLVSFYNNEISEKSEIFDDQFSVERPDGSNFTLKIRSTKLEDSAMYFCASSLVGLLEPYEQYFGPGTRLTVT.